Shown below are 32 T cell receptor beta chains from a single sample sequenced in a study of T-cell memory formation after mild COVID-19. MiXCR, applied by TCRdb to the 5' RACE reads, yields one record per CDR3 protein. The profile shows roughly 620,000 distinct CDR3 sequences, 15% to 20% of them singletons. The sequenced sample was PBMCs or a T cell subset sorted from them (not recorded which). Receptor source: an adult woman who had mild COVID-19 (a few samples of this study predate the infection). Cell type and time point are not known.

This clonotype was seen ten or more times. The chain combines TRBV9 with TRBJ2-1; the D is unclear. This CDR3 has 14 residues. The V gene's germline CDR1 is SGDLS and CDR2 YYNGEE. The germline V and J ends were trimmed by 0 bases and 6 bases, with 10 bases remaining between them. The CDR3: CASSVASPPNEQFF. CDR3 coding DNA: TGTGCCAGCAGCGTAGCTTCCCCCCCCAATGAGCAGTTCTTC. Variable domain in full (rest from reference TRBV9 and TRBJ2-1): DSGVTQTPKHLITATGQRVTLRCSPRSGDLSVYWYQQSLDQGLQFLIQYYNGEERAKGNILERFSAQQFPDLHSELNLSSLELGDSALYFCASSVASPPNEQFFGPGTRLTVL.

This clonotype has more than one count but fewer than ten. This chain links TRBV12-3 or TRBV12-4 with TRBJ2-1; D uncertain. V dropped 5 bases and J dropped 3 bases, with 11 bases sitting between them. This CDR3 region has 14 residues. The CDR3: CASSPPLFYNEQFF. As DNA, the CDR3 is TGTGCCAGCAGTCCGCCTTTGTTCTACAATGAGCAGTTCTTC.

In its sample, this clonotype was seen a few times. The chain recombines TRBV20-1 with TRBJ1-5; no definite D call. The germline V gene encodes CDR1 DFQATT and CDR2 SNEGSKA (reference sequence). This CDR3 contains 14 residues. Trimming removed 0 bases from V and 4 bases from J, with 10 bases in between. DNA for the CDR3: TGCAGTGCTAGAGATCCGTTAGGTAATCAGCCCCAGCATTTT. It yields the protein CSARDPLGNQPQHF.

V usage is TRBV30 and J usage is TRBJ2-3; D perhaps matches TRBD1 (6 bases). Looked up from germline, CDR1 is GTSNPN and CDR2 is SVGIG (reference sequence). The CDR3 covers 14 residues. Trimming removed 0 bases from V and 4 bases from J, with 11 bases in between. This CDR3 reads CAWSVLRQADTQYF. As DNA, the CDR3 is TGTGCCTGGAGTGTCCTACGACAGGCAGATACGCAGTATTTT.

J is TRBJ1-3 and V is TRBV4-1, with 8 bases that match TRBD1. Germline values: CDR1 MGHRA, CDR2 YSYEKL. V lost 3 bases, J lost 2 bases, and 15 bases stayed unmatched. The CDR3 loop spans 19 amino acids. In DNA, the CDR3 is TGCGCCAGCAGCCACCGAATCTCCGGACAGGGAGAGGCTGGAAACACCATATATTTT. Translated: CASSHRISGQGEAGNTIYF.

This clonotype came up many times. The V and J genes are TRBV7-2 and TRBJ1-1; D call uncertain. Germline-derived CDR1 and CDR2 are SGHTA and FQGNSA. The V end lost 5 bases, the J end lost 0 bases, and 1 base lay between the germline ends. This CDR3 region has 11 residues. The CDR3 DNA is TGTGCCAGCAGCATGAACACTGAAGCTTTCTTT. It translates to CASSMNTEAFF.

This clonotype was counted ten times or more. The J gene is TRBJ1-1, the V gene TRBV6-5; no definite D call. CDR1 and CDR2 from the germline V gene are MNHEY and SVGAGI. The CDR3 is 15 amino acids. V gave up 2 bases and J gave up 8 bases, with 18 bases separating them. In DNA, the CDR3 is TGTGCCAGCAGTTACCACCCCTCCGGCACACAAGAAGCTTTCTTT. It yields the protein CASSYHPSGTQEAFF.

This clonotype showed up just a few times. The gene calls are TRBV4-1 and TRBJ2-1; TRBD2 aligns across 8 bases. The trim removed 1 base at V and 6 bases at J, leaving 8 bases unmatched. Germline CDR1 reads MGHRA; CDR2 reads YSYEKL. CDR3 length equals 16 residues. CDR3 loop: CASSQVHMAGGNEQFF. The CDR3 DNA is TGCGCCAGCAGCCAAGTGCATATGGCGGGAGGCAATGAGCAGTTCTTC.

The rearrangement links TRBV4-2 to TRBJ2-5; D perhaps matches TRBD2 (6 bases). Per germline, CDR1 LGHNA and CDR2 YNFKEQ. This CDR3 region has 14 residues. V was shortened by 1 base and J by 5 bases, with 11 bases between the two germline ends. The CDR3 region is CASSQGLEGETQYF. In nucleotides, the CDR3 is TGTGCCAGCAGCCAAGGGCTGGAGGGGGAGACCCAGTACTTC.

The rearrangement links TRBV20-1 to TRBJ2-7; 7 positions agree with TRBD2. V lost 1 base to trimming and J lost 4 bases; unmatched junction nucleotides: 13. Germline CDR1 reads DFQATT; CDR2 reads SNEGSKA (reference sequence). The CDR3 has 16 amino acids. The CDR3 DNA reads TGCAGTGCTAGAGCTACCGGGGCGGGAGTAACTTACGAGCAGTACTTC. Its translation: CSARATGAGVTYEQYF.

This clonotype has only a few counts. This chain links TRBV7-2 with TRBJ2-1; TRBD2 might be the D (7 bases). Germline V lookup: CDR1 SGHTA, CDR2 FQGNSA. Trimming took off 1 base at V and 2 bases at J, with 12 bases between the two ends. The CDR3 totals 16 residues. CDR3 amino acids: CASSLGGGAPYNEQFF. As DNA, the CDR3 is TGTGCCAGCAGCTTAGGTGGGGGGGCCCCCTACAATGAGCAGTTCTTC.

This clonotype showed up many times. This chain joins TRBV12-3 or TRBV12-4 and TRBJ2-7, with 9 bases matching TRBD2. The CDR3 runs 14 residues. Trimming took 5 bases from V and 2 from J; bases not matched to a gene: 4. CDR3 loop: CASSPAGGPYEQYF. The CDR3 nucleotides are TGTGCCAGCAGTCCAGCGGGGGGACCCTACGAGCAGTACTTC.

This clonotype was counted at least ten times. This rearrangement joins TRBV18 to TRBJ2-6; D is ambiguous. Germline V gene data show CDR1 as KGHSH and CDR2 as LQKENI. Trimming took 3 bases from V and 0 from J, leaving 12 bases between them. The CDR3 length is 17 residues. In DNA, the CDR3 is TGTGCCAGCTCACCCTCGGGCAGAGTCTCTGGGGCCAACGTCCTGACTTTC. This translates into CASSPSGRVSGANVLTF.

This clonotype turned up a few times. V usage is TRBV30 and J usage is TRBJ2-6; D perhaps matches TRBD1 (6 bases). V lost 4 bases and J lost 5, with 21 bases in between. CDR3 length: 17 residues. Germline CDR1 reads GTSNPN; CDR2 reads SVGIG (reference sequence). For the CDR3, the DNA is TGTGCCTGGACCATGGGGGCAGGTAACCTCTGGGCCAACGTCCTGACTTTC. Amino acids: CAWTMGAGNLWANVLTF.

J is TRBJ2-7 and V is TRBV6-5; weak D call: TRBD2 (6 bases). Trimming took 1 base from V and 3 from J, leaving 13 bases between them. The CDR3 runs 15 residues. Per the germline V gene, CDR1 is MNHEY and CDR2 is SVGAGI. The CDR3 here is CASSYLEGSVYEQYF. CDR3 bases: TGTGCCAGCAGTTACTTGGAGGGATCAGTCTACGAGCAGTACTTC.

The chain recombines TRBV15 with TRBJ2-1; the match to TRBD2 covers 14 bases. This CDR3 has 17 amino acids. The trim removed 4 bases at V and 12 bases at J, leaving 14 bases unmatched. Per germline, CDR1 LNHNV and CDR2 YYDKDF (reference sequence). CDR3 coding DNA: TGTGCCACCAGCAAACCTGGACTAGCGGGAGGCCAGTGGGGGCAGTTCTTC. It codes for CATSKPGLAGGQWGQFF.

Only a few counts were recorded for this clonotype. This chain joins TRBV12-3 or TRBV12-4 and TRBJ2-7; 8 bases line up with TRBD1. Trimming took 6 bases from V and 6 from J; bases not matched to a gene: 7. This CDR3 has 13 residues. The CDR3 loop reads CASRLATGVEQYF. Here the CDR3 DNA reads TGTGCCAGCAGACTGGCGACAGGGGTCGAGCAGTACTTC.

The chain employs TRBV12-3 or TRBV12-4 and TRBJ1-3; D call uncertain. The CDR3 loop spans 15 amino acids. Trimming stripped 1 base from V and 2 bases from J, with 9 bases between. The CDR3 spells CASSLGGSPGNTIYF. CDR3 nucleotides: TGTGCCAGCAGTTTAGGCGGGTCTCCTGGAAACACCATATATTTT.

The rearrangement uses TRBV7-9 and TRBJ1-1; the D is unclear. The V gene lost 2 bases and the J gene lost 1 base, with 11 bases spanning the gap. CDR3 size: 15 residues. Per germline, CDR1 SEHNR and CDR2 FQNEAQ (reference sequence). CDR3 sequence (DNA): TGTGCCAGCAGCTTAATTGAGTCGGGGAACACTGAAGCTTTCTTT. This gives the protein CASSLIESGNTEAFF.

This clonotype was observed a handful of times. The V gene is TRBV7-2, the J gene TRBJ2-5; D remains ambiguous. The CDR3 is 15 amino acids. Germline V gene lookup returns CDR1 SGHTA and CDR2 FQGNSA. Trimming stripped 4 bases from V and 4 bases from J, with 16 bases between. In nucleotides, the CDR3 is TGTGCCAGCAGCTCAAATCGGGTGCCCACAGAGACCCAGTACTTC. Translated, it gives CASSSNRVPTETQYF.

The gene calls are TRBV19 and TRBJ2-5; D is perhaps TRBD1 or TRBD2 (5 bases each). In germline, CDR1 is LNHDA, CDR2 SQIVND (reference sequence). The CDR3 totals 13 residues. V lost 3 bases and J 4 bases, leaving 9 bases between the germline ends. The DNA of the CDR3 is TGTGCCAGTAGTATTGACAGCGGAGAGACCCAGTACTTC. Translating it yields CASSIDSGETQYF.

This clonotype has a count of ten or more. The V call is TRBV14, the J call TRBJ2-2, with 7 bases matching TRBD1. The V and J ends lost 0 bases and 3 bases, in that order; junction bases with no gene match: 10. The germline V gene has CDR1 SGHDN and CDR2 FVKESK. The length of the CDR3 is 18 residues. The CDR3: CASSQDVWDRQYTGELFF. The CDR3 DNA follows: TGTGCCAGCAGCCAAGATGTATGGGACAGACAATACACCGGGGAGCTGTTTTTT.

This clonotype has ten or more counts. V and J are TRBV29-1 and TRBJ1-1; TRBD1 matches 7 bases. There are 13 residues in the CDR3. V lost 7 bases and J lost 0; bases outside the gene matches: 5. Per the germline V gene, CDR1 is SQVTM and CDR2 is ANQGSEA. CDR3 residues: CSANRGLNTEAFF. The CDR3 DNA is TGCAGCGCCAACAGGGGTTTGAACACTGAAGCTTTCTTT.

This clonotype was counted only a few times. The chain has TRBV30 and TRBJ2-5, with TRBD1 matching over 7 bases. This CDR3 is built from 13 residues. J was trimmed by 5 bases and V by 2 bases; bases with no gene match: 5. The V gene's germline CDR1 is GTSNPN and CDR2 SVGIG (reference sequence). CDR3 coding DNA: TGTGCCTGGAGTAGGGGGCCGGGGGAGACCCAGTACTTC. Translated: CAWSRGPGETQYF. Combining the CDR3 with reference TRBV30 and TRBJ2-5 gives the whole variable domain SQTIHQWPATLVQPVGSPLSLECTVEGTSNPNLYWYRQAAGRGLQLLFYSVGIGQISSEVPQNLSASRPQDRQFILSSKKLLLSDSGFYLCAWSRGPGETQYFGPGTRLLVL.

This clonotype was found a few times. The genes are TRBV7-8 and TRBJ2-1, with 7 nucleotides matching TRBD2. Trimming cost V 5 bases and J 7 bases; bases outside gene matches: 2. The germline CDR1 and CDR2 sequences are SGHVS and FQNEAQ. The CDR3 totals 12 residues. The CDR3 loop reads CASSTAGNEQFF. The CDR3 bases are TGTGCCAGCAGCACAGCGGGGAATGAGCAGTTCTTC.

This clonotype was recorded a few times. The chain joins TRBV20-1 to TRBJ2-7, with 10 bases fitting TRBD2. CDR1 DFQATT and CDR2 SNEGSKA come from the germline V gene (reference sequence). Unmatched junction bases numbered 10, after V lost 4 bases and J lost 7 bases. This CDR3 is built from 14 residues. The DNA of the CDR3 is TGCAGTGCTATCCCAGCGGGAGGGCCACGTGAGCAGTACTTC. Its protein is CSAIPAGGPREQYF.

This clonotype occurred many times. The rearrangement uses TRBV6-4 and TRBJ2-2; D unclear. The ends were cut back, 5 bases at V and 5 bases at J, with 15 bases in the middle. Germline values: CDR1 MRHNA, CDR2 SNTAGT. This CDR3 spans 15 amino acids. The CDR3 region has the DNA TGTGCCAGCAGTCCCTCGGCCTCCTGGACCGGGGAGCTGTTTTTT. Translating gives CASSPSASWTGELFF.

This clonotype has just a few counts. CDR3 nucleotides: TGTGCCACCAGCGGAGCGGGAGAAGAACTAGATACGCAGTATTTT. Translation gives CATSGAGEELDTQYF. The chain employs TRBV24-1 and TRBJ2-3, with TRBD2 matching 8 bases. Trimming removed 7 bases from V and 5 bases from J; junction bases left unmatched: 10. The germline V gene encodes CDR1 KGHDR and CDR2 SFDVKD. The length of the CDR3 is 15 residues.

J is TRBJ1-1 and V is TRBV11-2, with TRBD1 as a possible D gene (5 bases). The CDR3 is 15 amino acids. Trimming took off 3 bases at V and 4 bases at J, with 15 bases between the two ends. CDR1 and CDR2 (germline): SGHAT, FQNNGV. CDR3 bases: TGTGCCAGCAGCTTTCAGGGTCGTAGAGGCACTGAAGCTTTCTTT. Its translation: CASSFQGRRGTEAFF. Supplemented by reference TRBV11-2 and TRBJ1-1, the full variable domain reads EAGVAQSPRYKIIEKRQSVAFWCNPISGHATLYWYQQILGQGPKLLIQFQNNGVVDDSQLPKDRFSAERLKGVDSTLKIQPAKLEDSAVYLCASSFQGRRGTEAFFGQGTRLTVV.

This clonotype was recorded a few times. The genes are TRBV12-3 or TRBV12-4 and TRBJ1-1, with 7 bases matching TRBD1. V lost 7 bases to trimming and J lost 2 bases; unmatched junction nucleotides: 7. The CDR3 runs 14 residues. CDR3 bases: TGTGCCAGCACCCCCGGGACAGTAAACACTGAAGCTTTCTTT. This sequence encodes CASTPGTVNTEAFF.

The chain links TRBV19 to TRBJ1-5, with TRBD1 identical over 7 bases. The CDR3 length is 14 residues. Germline V gene data show CDR1 as LNHDA and CDR2 as SQIVND (reference sequence). Trimming took 8 bases from V and 2 from J; bases not matched to a gene: 6. The CDR3 region is CASQEGAGNQPQHF. The CDR3 region has the DNA TGTGCCAGTCAGGAGGGGGCGGGCAATCAGCCCCAGCATTTT.

This clonotype has just a few counts. This chain uses TRBV12-3 or TRBV12-4 with TRBJ1-1; 10 positions agree with TRBD1. Trimming removed 4 bases from V and 4 bases from J; junction bases left unmatched: 3. This CDR3 has 14 amino acids. The DNA for the CDR3 is TGTGCCAGCAGTTATGGGACAGGGGCCACTGAAGCTTTCTTT. It translates to CASSYGTGATEAFF.